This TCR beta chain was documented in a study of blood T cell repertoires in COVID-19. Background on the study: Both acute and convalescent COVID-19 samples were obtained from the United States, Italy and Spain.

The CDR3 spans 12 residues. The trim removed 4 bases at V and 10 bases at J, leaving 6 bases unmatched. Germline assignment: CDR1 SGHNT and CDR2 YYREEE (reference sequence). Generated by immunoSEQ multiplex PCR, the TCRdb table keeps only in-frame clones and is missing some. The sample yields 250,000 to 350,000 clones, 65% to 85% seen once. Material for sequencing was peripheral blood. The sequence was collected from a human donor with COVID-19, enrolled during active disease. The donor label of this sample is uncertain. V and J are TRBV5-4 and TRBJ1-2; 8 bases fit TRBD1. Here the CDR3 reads CASSLGDRTYTF. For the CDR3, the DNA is TGTGCCAGCAGCCTTGGGGACAGGACCTACACCTTC. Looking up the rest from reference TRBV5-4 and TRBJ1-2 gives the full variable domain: ETGVTQSPTHLIKTRGQQVTLRCSSQSGHNTVSWYQQALGQGPQFIFQYYREEENGRGNFPPRFSGLQFPNYSSELNVNALELDDSALYLCASSLGDRTYTFGSGTRLTVV.